The T cell receptor (beta chain) described here comes from a study of identifying expanded T cells in peripheral blood (dated by TCRdb to the late 2010s). Background on the whole study: Four technical replicates, made by sequencing separate aliquots from the same pool of genomic DNA, were compared pairwise.

Trimming leaves V shorter by 0 bases and J shorter by 4 bases, with the junction holding 12 bases beyond the gene matches. CDR1 is given as WNHNN and CDR2 as SYGVQD, both from the germline V gene (reference sequence). The CDR3, cysteine through phenylalanine, is 18 amino acids long. Only the CDR3 DNA stays, 54 bases, in frame from base 1. During the collection period, no infections or other immune events were recorded for the healthy donors. Healthy-donor blood repertoires served as a training cohort to calibrate time-dependent variance in a beta-binomial model of T-cell clone differential abundance. There were roughly ten healthy donors in the training cohort, of whom 3 were female and 7 were male. Donor ages ranged from 29 to 64 years, with an average of around 45 years. Whole blood was collected from each healthy donor at three time points spaced two weeks apart and obtained from a commercial supplier. For immunosequencing, genomic DNA was extracted from unsorted whole blood.

Concerning this clone: No cognate antigen has been identified for it. No base qualities exist here, and no much larger clone lies one base off it.

Broad study findings and their caveats: About 1.1 differentially abundant clones were flagged by the binomial model between technical replicates, whereas about 15 and 18 were flagged over about two weeks and four weeks, respectively. The authors expected biological variance in healthy repertoires might increase further over much longer intervals such as months to years. Across all healthy-donor time intervals, the beta-binomial model significantly lowered both the number of clones called differentially abundant and the false-positive rate. In all healthy donors, the variance in clone template counts between samples taken around two weeks apart rose significantly as total template count increased.

TCRbeta CDR3 regions were profiled by bias-controlled multiplex PCR amplification of genomic DNA with the immunoSEQ Assay. The paper's processing steps were these. The absolute abundance of each unique TCRbeta CDR3 region was quantified after sequences were collapsed and filtered. Differential abundance was assessed using a binomial (Fisher-equivalent) model and a beta-binomial model in which time-dependent variance fitted from healthy donors was added. Clones with fewer than 5 combined templates were removed, and a clone was called differentially abundant if the clone's Benjamini-Hochberg FDR was below 0.01. Beta-binomial variance was modeled as a function of total template count across the two samples using the form v = (b*log(k)+a)^2. In its TCRdb copy, this immuneACCESS table keeps in-frame sequences only and misses some clones. Where compared with another copy, unresolved V genes explain less than half of these, and the others have no known cause. The V and J calls and clone size are taken from that table; D and trimming were inferred from the DNA. The sample contains more than 75,000 clones, almost 90% of them found a single time. About 3.9% of the sample comes from the top ten.

This chain joins TRBV10-1 to TRBJ1-5, with 7 junctional bases fitting TRBD1. This clonotype originated in a person aged 18 to 69 in good health. Sequenced input: blood. The CDR3: CASSESRDRVFVNQPQHF. The DNA sequence reads TGCGCCAGCAGTGAGTCGAGAGACAGGGTTTTCGTTAATCAGCCCCAGCATTTT.